Following are 32 T cell receptor beta chains from one sample sequenced in a study of cytomegalovirus exposure and HLA in healthy donors. With 60 Vbeta and 13 Jbeta primers, the PCR was carried out. This table comes from immunoSEQ multiplex PCR, and its TCRdb copy is limited to in-frame clones, with some not included. Among over 150,000 clones listed, around three quarters were seen once. Sample: PBMCs. The source of these receptors is a man aged 40-49 years in good health and CMV-seronegative.

The chain employs TRBV5-1 and TRBJ2-5; D is unclear. The CDR3 length is 12 residues. In germline, CDR1 is SGHRS, CDR2 YFSETQ. V lost 6 bases and J 0 bases, leaving 6 bases between the germline ends. The CDR3 nucleotides read TGCGCCAGCAAACAGAACCAAGAGACCCAGTACTTC. It encodes CASKQNQETQYF.

In its sample, this clone was seen once. J is TRBJ1-2 and V is TRBV4-1; 7 bases are a match to TRBD1. CDR3 length: 15 amino acids. CDR1 is MGHRA, CDR2 YSYEKL, per germline. V was clipped by 4 bases and J by 4 bases; unmatched bases: 9. As DNA, the CDR3 is TGCGCCAGCAGCCCCCCAGGGACAGAGGCCTATGGCTACACCTTC. Protein product: CASSPPGTEAYGYTF.

The chain joins TRBV4-2 to TRBJ2-3; 11 bases match TRBD1. The CDR3 runs to 18 residues. Trimming took 0 bases from V and 6 from J; bases not matched to a gene: 11. Germline V gene lookup returns CDR1 LGHNA and CDR2 YNFKEQ. CDR3 sequence (DNA): TGTGCCAGCAGCCAAGATCCCGGGACAGGGGGACCCACTGATACGCAGTATTTT. This codes for CASSQDPGTGGPTDTQYF.

The chain employs TRBV6-5 and TRBJ2-7, with 9 bases matching TRBD1. The germline V gene has CDR1 MNHEY and CDR2 SVGAGI. The trim removed 5 bases at V and 3 bases at J, leaving 8 bases unmatched. There are 15 residues in the CDR3. CDR3: CASSTGGQGFYEQYF. The CDR3 bases are TGTGCCAGCAGTACGGGGGGACAGGGATTCTACGAGCAGTACTTC.

The rearrangement uses TRBV19 and TRBJ2-6, with a tentative D call TRBD1 (6 bases). V was pared by 7 bases and J by 0 bases, with 10 bases between. CDR3 length: 15 residues. Germline assignment: CDR1 LNHDA and CDR2 SQIVND (reference sequence). The CDR3 region is CASKDRSSGANVLTF. The CDR3 DNA follows: TGTGCCAGTAAGGACAGAAGCTCTGGGGCCAACGTCCTGACTTTC.

The V call is TRBV6-4, the J call TRBJ2-7; D perhaps matches TRBD1 (6 bases). The V gene lost 6 bases and the J gene lost 4 bases, with 22 bases spanning the gap. The CDR3 has 16 amino acids. Germline CDR1 reads MRHNA; CDR2 reads SNTAGT. The CDR3 loop is CASRGFGPGETYEQYF. In nucleotides, the CDR3 is TGTGCCAGCAGGGGATTTGGTCCAGGGGAAACTTACGAGCAGTACTTC.

There are a few counts of this clone. The rearrangement uses TRBV5-1 and TRBJ1-2; 9 nucleotides align to TRBD1. After removal of 1 base from V and 4 bases from J, the junction contained 5 bases not matched to a gene. Germline CDR1 reads SGHRS; CDR2 reads YFSETQ. CDR3 length: 15 residues. Here the CDR3 reads CASSLYPGQGYGYTF. The CDR3 DNA reads TGCGCCAGCAGCTTGTATCCGGGACAGGGCTATGGCTACACCTTC.

The V call is TRBV5-1, the J call TRBJ1-4; TRBD1 aligns across 9 bases. The CDR3 sequence is 14 residues long. Germline V gives CDR1 SGHRS, CDR2 YFSETQ. V was pared by 6 bases and J by 8 bases, with 8 bases of the junction left unmatched. CDR3 coding DNA: TGCGCCAGCAAAACAGGGGGCGCGGTCGAAAAACTGTTTTTT. Translated: CASKTGGAVEKLFF.

This sequence joins TRBV6-5 and TRBJ1-1, with D possibly being TRBD1 (6 bases). Germline V gives CDR1 MNHEY, CDR2 SVGAGI. V lost 2 bases, J lost 1 base, and 11 bases lay in between. This CDR3 is 15 amino acids long. The CDR3 DNA reads as TGTGCCAGCAGTTACAGGGGGAAAGGGAACACTGAAGCTTTCTTT. It yields the protein CASSYRGKGNTEAFF.

CDR3 DNA: TGTGCCAGCAGCTTACGTCGGCAGGGGAGTACCGGGGAGCTGTTTTTT. Translated, it gives CASSLRRQGSTGELFF. V and J are TRBV7-2 and TRBJ2-2; a possible D gene is TRBD1 (6 bases). The CDR3 has 16 amino acids. Germline-derived CDR1 and CDR2 are SGHTA and FQGNSA. V was trimmed by 2 bases and J by 5 bases, leaving 15 bases between them.

This clone was seen only a few times. The gene calls are TRBV7-9 and TRBJ1-5; unclear D gene. The germline gives CDR1 SEHNR, CDR2 FQNEAQ (reference sequence). The CDR3 has 15 residues. The V gene lost 5 bases and the J gene lost 2 bases, with 13 bases spanning the gap. The CDR3 protein is CASSRIGEGNQPQHF. DNA of the CDR3: TGTGCCAGCAGCCGGATCGGGGAGGGCAATCAGCCCCAGCATTTT.

The rearrangement uses TRBV28 and TRBJ1-1; no definite D call. The CDR3 is 14 residues long. CDR1 MDHEN and CDR2 SYDVKM come from the germline V gene. V shed 7 bases and J shed 4 bases, with 16 bases lying between them. Written as DNA, the CDR3 is TGTGCCAGCATCCTAAGGCTTGGAGGCACTGAAGCTTTCTTT. This gives the protein CASILRLGGTEAFF.

The chain combines TRBV7-8 with TRBJ2-3, with D uncertain. V gave up 0 bases and J gave up 1 base, with 8 bases separating them. Germline CDR1 and CDR2: SGHVS and FQNEAQ. This CDR3 has 15 residues. The CDR3 DNA sequence: TGTGCCAGCAGCTTAGCGCGTTTGGGCACAGATACGCAGTATTTT. Translated: CASSLARLGTDTQYF.

This clone was picked up a small number of times. This chain joins TRBV14 and TRBJ2-1; 8 nucleotides align to TRBD2. Looked up from germline, CDR1 is SGHDN and CDR2 is FVKESK. The CDR3 has 15 amino acids. With 1 base clipped from V and 6 bases from J, the junction kept 5 bases outside the gene matches. This CDR3 reads CASSQARTSSNEQFF. The CDR3 bases are TGTGCCAGCAGCCAAGCCAGGACTAGCTCCAATGAGCAGTTCTTC.

The genes are TRBV5-5 and TRBJ2-1, with 7 bases that match TRBD1. CDR3 length equals 15 residues. Unmatched junction bases numbered 8, after V lost 8 bases and J lost 0 bases. Germline lookup yields CDR1 SGHKS and CDR2 YYEKEE (reference sequence). CDR3: CASSGGRASYNEQFF. In DNA, the CDR3 is TGTGCCAGTTCAGGGGGAAGGGCCTCCTACAATGAGCAGTTCTTC.

The genes are TRBV11-3 and TRBJ2-1, with 7 positions matching TRBD2. Germline V lookup: CDR1 SGHNT, CDR2 YENEEA. The junction had 1 base not matched to a gene; V was cut back by 1 base and J by 4 bases. This CDR3 has 14 residues. This chain's CDR3 is CASSLGGGYNEQFF. CDR3 in DNA: TGTGCCAGCAGCTTAGGCGGGGGATACAATGAGCAGTTCTTC. The complete variable domain, with remaining parts taken from reference TRBV11-3 and TRBJ2-1, reads EAGVVQSPRYKIIEKKQPVAFWCNPISGHNTLYWYLQNLGQGPELLIRYENEEAVDDSQLPKDRFSAERLKGVDSTLKIQPAELGDSAVYLCASSLGGGYNEQFFGPGTRLTVL.

Written as DNA, the CDR3 is TGTGCCAGCAGCCCAGACAGGGATTACGGCTACACCTTC. Translation gives CASSPDRDYGYTF. The genes are TRBV7-8 and TRBJ1-2, with 7 bases matching TRBD1. Trimming at V came to 5 bases and at J to 8 bases, leaving 8 bases not matched to a gene. The CDR3 length is 13 residues. The germline V gene has CDR1 SGHVS and CDR2 FQNEAQ.

The rearrangement joins TRBV6-1 to TRBJ1-5, with 9 bases identical to TRBD1. Germline V gene sequence: CDR1 MNHNS, CDR2 SASEGT. With V trimmed by 3 bases and J by 6 bases, 3 bases remained unmatched. The CDR3 totals 14 residues. Here the CDR3 DNA reads TGTGCCAGCAGTGAGACAGGGGGAGGTCAGCCCCAGCATTTT. Translation: CASSETGGGQPQHF.

J is TRBJ2-6 and V is TRBV7-9; 8 bases are a match to TRBD1. Germline trimming cut 5 bases from V and 3 bases from J; bases unmatched to any gene: 3. The CDR3 is made up of 15 amino acids. In germline, CDR1 is SEHNR, CDR2 FQNEAQ (reference sequence). This CDR3 reads CASSATGDGANVLTF. CDR3 DNA: TGTGCCAGCAGCGCGACAGGGGATGGGGCCAACGTCCTGACTTTC.

The J gene is TRBJ2-7, the V gene TRBV18; 10 bases match TRBD1. CDR3 length equals 16 residues. Per the germline V gene, CDR1 is KGHSH and CDR2 is LQKENI. Trimming at V came to 0 bases and at J to 3 bases, leaving 5 bases not matched to a gene. This chain's CDR3 is CASSPPRGTGVYEQYF. The CDR3 DNA reads as TGTGCCAGCTCACCACCGAGGGGGACAGGGGTCTACGAGCAGTACTTC.

The chain carries TRBV2 and TRBJ1-3; 8 bases line up with TRBD1. V was clipped by 10 bases and J by 0 bases; unmatched bases: 11. The CDR3 has 16 amino acids. Looked up from germline, CDR1 is SNHLY and CDR2 is FYNNEI. The CDR3 region is CAIRTGPRGSGNTIYF. In nucleotides, the CDR3 is TGTGCCATCCGGACAGGGCCTAGGGGCTCTGGAAACACCATATATTTT.

This CDR3 reads CASPGMDFTDTQYF. CDR3 DNA sequence: TGTGCCAGCCCCGGGATGGACTTCACAGATACGCAGTATTTT. J is TRBJ2-3 and V is TRBV2, with D maybe TRBD2 (5 bases). This CDR3 spans 14 amino acids. With 8 bases removed from V and 2 bases from J, the gap between germline ends came to 14 bases. CDR1 and CDR2 (germline): SNHLY, FYNNEI.

This chain joins TRBV28 and TRBJ2-5; D is undetermined. Between the trimmed V and J ends, which lost 3 bases and 4 bases, there was a span of 6 bases. CDR1 MDHEN and CDR2 SYDVKM come from the germline V gene. There are 12 residues in the CDR3. The CDR3 spells CASSFGLETQYF. In nucleotides, the CDR3 is TGTGCCAGCAGTTTTGGGCTAGAGACCCAGTACTTC. Variable domain in full (rest from reference TRBV28 and TRBJ2-5): DVKVTQSSRYLVKRTGEKVFLECVQDMDHENMFWYRQDPGLGLRLIYFSYDVKMKEKGDIPEGYSVSREKKERFSLILESASTNQTSMYLCASSFGLETQYFGPGTRLLVL.

As for this clone: A junction boundary mismatches the germline segment, possibly from a read error. The chain recombines TRBV7-9 with TRBJ2-2, with 7 positions matching TRBD1. The CDR3 contains 18 residues. Germline CDR1 reads SEHNR; CDR2 reads FQNEAQ (reference sequence). As DNA, the CDR3 is TGTTCCAGCAGCGACTCAGCACAGACAGGGAAGAACACCGGGGAGCTGTTTTTT. This encodes CSSSDSAQTGKNTGELFF.

V is TRBV9 and J is TRBJ1-4, with D possibly being TRBD1 (6 bases). From germline, CDR1 is SGDLS and CDR2 YYNGEE. The CDR3 runs 16 residues. The germline V and J ends were trimmed by 4 bases and 4 bases, with 17 bases remaining between them. The CDR3 here is CASSPQPGQINEKLFF. CDR3 nucleotides: TGTGCCAGCAGCCCACAACCGGGACAAATTAATGAAAAACTGTTTTTT.

J is TRBJ2-5 and V is TRBV7-5; TRBD1 was called by the table and not checked on the DNA. TRBV7-5 corresponds to a pseudogene. This CDR3 contains 15 residues. This CDR3 is CARSTGQGRGETQYF. CDR3 nucleotides: TGTGCCAGAAGCACCGGACAGGGAAGAGGGGAGACCCAGTACTTC.

This chain uses TRBV2 with TRBJ2-6; D unresolved. With 1 base removed from V and 2 bases from J, the gap between germline ends came to 6 bases. This CDR3 is built from 15 residues. CDR1 is SNHLY, CDR2 FYNNEI, per germline. The CDR3 nucleotides read TGTGCCAGCAGTGAAGTGCGGACTGGGGCCAACGTCCTGACTTTC. It codes for CASSEVRTGANVLTF.

CDR3 sequence: CASRRQDGPQTEAFF. In nucleotides, the CDR3 is TGTGCCAGTAGACGACAAGACGGCCCTCAAACTGAAGCTTTCTTT. This chain links TRBV19 with TRBJ1-1, with no clear D. Trimming shortened V by 6 bases and J by 5 bases, and 19 bases separated the two germline ends. This CDR3 comprises 15 residues. Germline lookup yields CDR1 LNHDA and CDR2 SQIVND (reference sequence). Variable domain in full (rest from reference TRBV19 and TRBJ1-1): DGGITQSPKYLFRKEGQNVTLSCEQNLNHDAMYWYRQDPGQGLRLIYYSQIVNDFQKGDIAEGYSVSREKKESFPLTVTSAQKNPTAFYLCASRRQDGPQTEAFFGQGTRLTVV.

The genes are TRBV6-1 and TRBJ2-1; 13 bases are shared with TRBD2. CDR3 size: 16 residues. Unmatched junction bases numbered 8, after V lost 4 bases and J lost 8 bases. Germline values: CDR1 MNHNS, CDR2 SASEGT. DNA of the CDR3: TGTGCCAGCAGTGCTAAACTAGCGGGAGGGCCTTATGAGCAGTTCTTC. Amino acid sequence: CASSAKLAGGPYEQFF.

The genes are TRBV14 and TRBJ2-6; a possible D gene is TRBD1 (5 bases). CDR1 and CDR2 from the germline V gene are SGHDN and FVKESK. V was clipped by 1 base and J by 0 bases, with 7 bases between them. The CDR3 contains 16 residues. In nucleotides, the CDR3 is TGTGCCAGCAGCCAAGGGACAACCTCTGGGGCCAACGTCCTGACTTTC. Translating it yields CASSQGTTSGANVLTF.

The chain employs TRBV5-6 and TRBJ1-4, with TRBD1 matching 10 bases. Germline V CDR1 and CDR2: SGHDT, YYEEEE. Trimming took 4 bases from V and 0 from J; bases not matched to a gene: 9. The CDR3 runs to 18 residues. In DNA, the CDR3 is TGTGCCAGCAGCGCTCGCCGGGACAGGGGTGCAACTAATGAAAAACTGTTTTTT. This codes for CASSARRDRGATNEKLFF. Full variable domain (remainder filled in from reference TRBV5-6 and TRBJ1-4): DAGVTQSPTHLIKTRGQQVTLRCSPKSGHDTVSWYQQALGQGPQFIFQYYEEEERQRGNFPDRFSGHQFPNYSSELNVNALLLGDSALYLCASSARRDRGATNEKLFFGSGTQLSVL.

The J gene is TRBJ1-5, the V gene TRBV19, with 7 positions matching TRBD1. In germline, CDR1 is LNHDA, CDR2 SQIVND (reference sequence). J gave up 3 bases and V 6 bases, and 5 bases lay outside the gene matches. The CDR3 runs to 14 residues. CDR3 amino acids: CASSPTGYNQPQHF. In nucleotides, the CDR3 is TGTGCCAGTAGCCCGACAGGGTACAATCAGCCCCAGCATTTT. Combining the CDR3 with reference TRBV19 and TRBJ1-5 gives the whole variable domain DGGITQSPKYLFRKEGQNVTLSCEQNLNHDAMYWYRQDPGQGLRLIYYSQIVNDFQKGDIAEGYSVSREKKESFPLTVTSAQKNPTAFYLCASSPTGYNQPQHFGDGTRLSIL.